The source of this T cell receptor beta chain is a study of blood T cell repertoires in COVID-19. Across the whole study: The United States, Italy and Spain provided the acute and convalescent COVID-19 samples. T cells, B-cell-depleted T cells, or PBMCs supplied cDNA or gDNA.

About this clone itself: Additional DNA sequences in this sample encode the identical CDR3.

CDR1 is LNHDA, CDR2 SQIVND, per germline (reference sequence). V shed 6 bases and J shed 3 bases, with 11 bases lying between them. The CDR3 covers 13 residues. How the authors handled the data: By means of reference gene primer amplification, nucleated cell counts were estimated. TCRdb's copy holds only in-frame clones and misses some; the assay was immunoSEQ multiplex PCR. That table gives V, J and clone size, and the DNA gave D and trimming. This sample has tens of thousands of clones, with about 92% found just once. This chain links TRBV19 with TRBJ1-1; TRBD1 is a possible D gene (5 bases). This TCR was sampled from a man between 60 and 75 years old with acute or convalescent COVID-19. The sequencing sample was made of peripheral blood. Here the CDR3 reads CASSQGRDTEAFF. CDR3 DNA: TGTGCCAGTAGCCAGGGCCGTGACACTGAAGCTTTCTTT.